Listed below are T cell receptor beta chains from one sample, sequenced in a study of OX40 agonist ivuxolimab in advanced cancers. Clones were sequenced by immunoSEQ multiplex PCR, and TCRdb holds only the in-frame ones, with some missing. The sample has about 33,000 clones; roughly three quarters are singletons. The source was CD4+ or CD8+ T cells sorted from blood, collected in a trial of the OX40 agonist ivuxolimab. The receptor set was obtained from an adult with an advanced solid tumor such as melanoma, head and neck, liver or kidney cancer. Both conserved end residues are part of each CDR3. The order of the fields is CDR3 length, D gene, V gene, clone size, J gene, CDR3 protein, CDR3 DNA. The D gene is left open where the match is weak. Not all rows give a size; the values are once, few, many and, for expanded clones, a class.

>16|TRBD2|TRBV6-1|once|TRBJ2-7
CASSDSLLAGGYEQYF
TGTGCCAGCAGTGATTCCCTACTAGCGGGGGGGTACGAGCAGTACTTC
>14|NA|TRBV6-5|NA|TRBJ1-6
CASSYSGMNSPLHF
TGTGCCAGCAGTTACTCAGGGATGAATTCACCCCTCCACTTT
>16|NA|TRBV15|once|TRBJ1-4
CATSIARTAGNEKLFF
TGTGCCACCAGCATAGCCAGGACAGCTGGAAATGAAAAACTGTTTTTT
>14|NA|TRBV2|NA|TRBJ1-3
CASSGRVNGNTIYF
TGTGCCAGCAGTGGGCGGGTTAACGGAAACACCATATATTTT
>13|NA|TRBV5-6|medium-sized|TRBJ2-7
CASTATSRREQYF
TGTGCCAGCACCGCGACTAGTCGCCGCGAGCAGTACTTC
>14|NA|TRBV7-9|NA|TRBJ2-3
CASSLMGLADTQYF
TGTGCCAGCAGCTTAATGGGCCTCGCAGATACGCAGTATTTT
>14|NA|TRBV4-1|NA|TRBJ1-5
CASSQASGSQPQHF
TGCGCCAGCAGCCAAGCCTCAGGGAGCCAGCCCCAGCATTTT
>15|TRBD2|TRBV11-3|NA|TRBJ2-3
CASSGGLAGVDTQYF
TGTGCCAGCAGCGGGGGACTAGCGGGAGTGGATACGCAGTATTTT
>13|TRBD1|TRBV6-1|NA|TRBJ1-2
CASRGTTGDGYTF
TGTGCCAGCAGGGGGACGACAGGGGATGGCTACACCTTC
>13|NA|TRBV10-1|NA|TRBJ1-1
CASSENGNTEAFF
TGCGCCAGCAGTGAGAACGGGAACACTGAAGCTTTCTTT